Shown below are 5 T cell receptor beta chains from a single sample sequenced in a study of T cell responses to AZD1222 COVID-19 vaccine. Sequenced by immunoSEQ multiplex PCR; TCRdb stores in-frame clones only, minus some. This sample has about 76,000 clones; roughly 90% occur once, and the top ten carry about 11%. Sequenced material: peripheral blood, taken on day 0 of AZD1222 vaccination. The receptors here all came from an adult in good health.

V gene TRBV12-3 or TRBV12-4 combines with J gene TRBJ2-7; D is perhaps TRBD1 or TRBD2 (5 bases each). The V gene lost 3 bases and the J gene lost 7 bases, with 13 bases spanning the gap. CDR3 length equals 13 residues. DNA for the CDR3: TGTGCCAGCAGTTTGAACGGGGCTAGGGAGCAGTACTTC. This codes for CASSLNGAREQYF.

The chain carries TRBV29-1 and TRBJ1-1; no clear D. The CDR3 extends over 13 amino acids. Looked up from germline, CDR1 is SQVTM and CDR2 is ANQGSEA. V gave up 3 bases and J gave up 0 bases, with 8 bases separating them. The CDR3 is CSVERVLNTEAFF. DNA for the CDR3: TGCAGCGTTGAGAGGGTCTTGAACACTGAAGCTTTCTTT.

CDR3 region: CASSVVSSDTEAFF. In DNA, the CDR3 is TGTGCCAGCAGCGTAGTATCCAGCGATACTGAAGCTTTCTTT. This chain connects TRBV9 to TRBJ1-1, with D unclear. Germline-derived CDR1 and CDR2 are SGDLS and YYNGEE. The CDR3 sequence is 14 residues long. The germline V and J ends were trimmed by 0 bases and 5 bases, with 11 bases remaining between them.

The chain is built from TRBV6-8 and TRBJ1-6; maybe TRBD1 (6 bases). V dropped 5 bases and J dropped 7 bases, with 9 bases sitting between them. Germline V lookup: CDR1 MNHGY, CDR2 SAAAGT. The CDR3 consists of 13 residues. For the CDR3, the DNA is TGTGCCAGCAGTCTGGACAGAAATTCACCCCTCCACTTT. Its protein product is CASSLDRNSPLHF.

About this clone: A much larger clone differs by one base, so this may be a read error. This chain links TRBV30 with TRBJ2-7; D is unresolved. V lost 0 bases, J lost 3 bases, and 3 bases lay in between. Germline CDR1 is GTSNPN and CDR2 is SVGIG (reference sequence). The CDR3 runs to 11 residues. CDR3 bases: TGTGCCTGGAGTGTAAGCTACGAGCAGTACTTC. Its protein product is CAWSVSYEQYF. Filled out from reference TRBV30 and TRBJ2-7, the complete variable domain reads SQTIHQWPATLVQPVGSPLSLECTVEGTSNPNLYWYRQAAGRGLQLLFYSVGIGQISSEVPQNLSASRPQDRQFILSSKKLLLSDSGFYLCAWSVSYEQYFGPGTRLTVT.